This TCR beta chain was identified in a study of blood T cell repertoires in COVID-19. Across the study: The United States, Italy and Spain were the sources of the acute and convalescent COVID-19 samples. Nucleic acid was either cDNA or gDNA, and it came from T cells, B-cell-depleted T cells, or PBMCs.

Original analysis: Quantification of nucleated cells was approximated via reference gene primer amplification. Only in-frame clones appear in the TCRdb table, and some are missing; sequencing was by immunoSEQ multiplex PCR. That table gives V, J and clone size, and the DNA gave D and trimming. The sample records roughly 260,000 clones, 87% being singletons. CDR1 is ENHRY, CDR2 SYGVKD, per germline. V shed 3 bases and J 4 bases; nucleotides not matched to a gene: 5. The CDR3 contains 14 residues. The J gene is TRBJ1-2, the V gene TRBV10-3, with TRBD1 matching 7 bases. The source of this sequence is a woman aged 50 to 60 with acute or convalescent COVID-19. The sample comprised peripheral blood. The DNA of the CDR3 is TGTGCCATCAGTGATCAGGGGGAGGTCTATGGCTACACCTTC. Translating gives CAISDQGEVYGYTF.